The 13 T cell receptor beta chains reported below all come from one sample, sequenced in a study of blood T cell repertoires in COVID-19. Here immunoSEQ multiplex PCR was the method, and the copy in TCRdb shows in-frame clones only, minus some. The data contain some 390,000 clones, approximately 90% of them singletons. The material sequenced was peripheral blood. The receptors come from a woman in her 40s with COVID-19, enrolled during active disease.

The chain joins TRBV11-2 to TRBJ1-1; D perhaps matches TRBD1 (5 bases). The CDR3 runs 11 residues. The V end was cut by 5 bases, the J end by 7 bases, with 8 bases between. Germline values: CDR1 SGHAT, CDR2 FQNNGV. The CDR3 here is CASSLTGEAFF. The CDR3 DNA reads TGTGCCAGCAGCCTCACAGGTGAAGCTTTCTTT.

In its sample, this clone was seen a few times. The chain has TRBV3-1 (or the pseudogene TRBV3-2) and TRBJ1-1; a weak D match, TRBD1 (5 bases). The CDR3 covers 13 residues. CDR1 and CDR2 from the germline V gene are LGHDT and YNNKEL (reference sequence). Trimming took 1 base from V and 8 from J, leaving 11 bases between them. The chain's CDR3 is CASSQAGGNEAFF. The CDR3 bases are TGTGCCAGCAGCCAAGCCGGGGGAAACGAAGCTTTCTTT.

V usage is TRBV15 and J usage is TRBJ2-5; the match to TRBD1 covers 7 bases. CDR3 size: 15 residues. Germline CDR1 reads LNHNV; CDR2 reads YYDKDF (reference sequence). The junction had 8 bases not matched to a gene; V was cut back by 3 bases and J by 4 bases. The CDR3 here is CATSSPRGLRETQYF. Here the CDR3 DNA reads TGTGCCACCAGCAGTCCGAGGGGGCTAAGAGAGACCCAGTACTTC.

The chain links TRBV28 to TRBJ2-7; TRBD2 aligns across 7 bases. With V trimmed by 2 bases and J by 3 bases, 4 bases remained unmatched. Germline V lookup: CDR1 MDHEN, CDR2 SYDVKM. This CDR3 has 14 residues. CDR3 nucleotide sequence: TGTGCCAGCAGTTTAGGGGGGAGGGACTACGAGCAGTACTTC. It specifies CASSLGGRDYEQYF.

The CDR3 DNA follows: TGTGCCACCAGTACCGGGACGCCCTCGGAGGGAGCTTTCTTT. This sequence encodes CATSTGTPSEGAFF. V and J are TRBV24-1 and TRBJ1-1; tentative D call: TRBD1 (5 bases). Trimming removed 6 bases from V and 10 bases from J, with 20 bases in between. The CDR3 is 14 residues long. Looked up from germline, CDR1 is KGHDR and CDR2 is SFDVKD.

This chain connects TRBV19 to TRBJ1-5; 7 bases match TRBD1. Germline trimming cut 3 bases from V and 1 base from J; bases unmatched to any gene: 12. CDR3 length: 18 amino acids. Germline loops: CDR1 LNHDA, CDR2 SQIVND (reference sequence). In DNA form, the CDR3 reads TGTGCCAGTAGTATGAGGGACAGCGATTCCGACAGCAATCAGCCCCAGCATTTT. Amino acid sequence: CASSMRDSDSDSNQPQHF.

The J gene is TRBJ2-3, the V gene TRBV19; weak D call: TRBD1 (5 bases). V was pared by 6 bases and J by 2 bases, with 21 bases between. Looked up from germline, CDR1 is LNHDA and CDR2 is SQIVND (reference sequence). The CDR3 runs 17 residues. The CDR3 protein is CASSWGSSTPPTDTQYF. CDR3 DNA sequence: TGTGCCAGTAGCTGGGGCAGCTCCACTCCCCCCACAGATACGCAGTATTTT.

The chain links TRBV3-1 (or the pseudogene TRBV3-2) to TRBJ1-2; the D is unclear. This CDR3 has 12 amino acids. Trimming took 4 bases from V and 2 from J, leaving 5 bases between them. The germline CDR1 and CDR2 sequences are LGHDT and YNNKEL (reference sequence). The CDR3 nucleotides are TGTGCCAGCAGCCGCGTCAACTATGGCTACACCTTC. It codes for CASSRVNYGYTF.

The chain uses TRBV27 and TRBJ2-7; D gene ambiguous. Trimming stripped 6 bases from V and 5 bases from J, with 11 bases between. The germline V gene has CDR1 MNHEY and CDR2 SMNVEV (reference sequence). The CDR3 spans 12 residues. The DNA for the CDR3 is TGTGCCAGCAGGGCAATAATGAACGAGCAGTACTTC. It yields the protein CASRAIMNEQYF.

V gene TRBV19 combines with J gene TRBJ2-5, with TRBD2 as a possible D gene (6 bases). Germline V gene sequence: CDR1 LNHDA, CDR2 SQIVND (reference sequence). Trimming cost V 5 bases and J 0 bases, with 19 bases left between them. The CDR3 consists of 17 residues. The CDR3 DNA sequence: TGTGCCAGTAGTCCCCCGAAGCCAGCGGGCCACCAAGAGACCCAGTACTTC. Translation: CASSPPKPAGHQETQYF.

The V call is TRBV18, the J call TRBJ2-1; D not resolved. CDR1 KGHSH and CDR2 LQKENI come from the germline V gene. Between the trimmed V and J ends, which lost 2 bases and 7 bases, there was a span of 12 bases. The CDR3 consists of 14 residues. Here the CDR3 reads CASSPRRLENEQFF. DNA of the CDR3: TGTGCCAGCTCACCAAGACGTCTGGAGAATGAGCAGTTCTTC.

This clone appeared a single time. This sequence joins TRBV5-1 and TRBJ2-2, with D maybe TRBD2 (6 bases). V gave up 0 bases and J gave up 7 bases, with 13 bases separating them. Germline-derived CDR1 and CDR2 are SGHRS and YFSETQ. The CDR3 totals 15 residues. CDR3 sequence reads: CASSLEAGQGGELFF. The DNA for the CDR3 is TGCGCCAGCAGCTTGGAGGCGGGGCAGGGCGGGGAGCTGTTTTTT. Using reference TRBV5-1 and TRBJ2-2 for the parts outside the CDR3, the full variable domain is KAGVTQTPRYLIKTRGQQVTLSCSPISGHRSVSWYQQTPGQGLQFLFEYFSETQRNKGNFPGRFSGRQFSNSRSEMNVSTLELGDSALYLCASSLEAGQGGELFFGEGSRLTVL.

This chain connects TRBV14 to TRBJ2-7, with D possibly matching TRBD1 (5 bases). CDR1 and CDR2 from the germline V gene are SGHDN and FVKESK. V gave up 6 bases and J gave up 4 bases, with 13 bases separating them. CDR3 size: 13 residues. In DNA form, the CDR3 reads TGTGCCAGCAGTGATTCGGCAGGGTACGAGCAGTACTTC. Its translation is CASSDSAGYEQYF.